This entry lists 20 T cell receptor beta chains sequenced from one sample in a study of Graves' ophthalmopathy and Graves' hyperthyroidism (dated by TCRdb to between 2018 and 2020). Instrument on record: Illumina HiSeq 2000. For repertoire sequencing, TCR beta CDR3 regions were amplified from RNA transcripts. HTBI primers and the Qiagen OneStep RT-PCR kit were used in a first-round RT-PCR, which was followed by a second-round multiplex PCR, size selection and purification. TCRdb's own reprocessing of the public reads used fastp at Q25 and MiXCR and kept productive beta chains. Rows with a matching CDR3 protein are joined into one entry that keeps the most common DNA and genes. This sample holds some 350,000 distinct CDR3 sequences; about a sixth were observed only once. Roughly 2.4% of the sample belongs to the ten largest clones. The sample comprised peripheral blood. Receptors were obtained from an adult woman with stable Graves' hyperthyroidism.

CDR3 loop: CASSLHRGDYGYTF. In DNA form, the CDR3 reads TGCGCCAGCAGCTTGCACAGGGGAGACTATGGCTACACCTTC. The chain has TRBV5-1 and TRBJ1-2, with 7 bases that match TRBD1. CDR1 and CDR2 (germline): SGHRS, YFSETQ. The ends lost 1 base at V and 3 bases at J; junction bases unmatched: 3. The CDR3 consists of 14 residues.

V usage is TRBV10-3 and J usage is TRBJ1-1; the D is unclear. Between the trimmed V and J ends, which lost 4 bases and 1 base, there was a span of 7 bases. The CDR3 contains 13 residues. Germline V gives CDR1 ENHRY, CDR2 SYGVKD. CDR3 bases: TGTGCCATCAGTGTGACTCCGAACACTGAAGCTTTCTTT. Encoded protein: CAISVTPNTEAFF.

The chain has TRBV6-2 or TRBV6-3 and TRBJ1-1; D is unclear. The CDR3 totals 13 residues. The ends were cut back, 5 bases at V and 4 bases at J, with 11 bases in the middle. Per the germline V gene, CDR1 is MNHEY and CDR2 is SVGEGT. CDR3 loop: CASSTQKGTEAFF. As DNA, the CDR3 is TGTGCCAGCAGTACCCAAAAGGGCACTGAAGCTTTCTTT.

This clonotype was picked up many times. The rearrangement joins TRBV27 to TRBJ2-5; 13 bases are shared with TRBD2. From germline, CDR1 is MNHEY and CDR2 SMNVEV (reference sequence). This CDR3 comprises 16 residues. V shed 6 bases and J 5 bases; nucleotides not matched to a gene: 9. The CDR3 spells CASSGRLAGGRETQYF. Here the CDR3 DNA reads TGTGCCAGCAGCGGTAGACTAGCGGGGGGAAGGGAGACCCAGTACTTC.

The table lists this clonotype with many counts. This rearrangement joins TRBV24-1 to TRBJ2-2; 11 positions agree with TRBD2. V shed 5 bases, J shed 1 base, and the junction held 11 bases outside the gene matches. This CDR3 has 19 amino acids. Germline lookup yields CDR1 KGHDR and CDR2 SFDVKD. The CDR3 region has the DNA TGTGCCACCAGTGGAAATTTGGGCCTAGCGGGAGGGAACACCGGGGAGCTGTTTTTT. Protein sequence: CATSGNLGLAGGNTGELFF.

This clonotype was observed many times. The chain carries TRBV20-1 and TRBJ1-2, with TRBD1 matching 8 bases. J gave up 6 bases and V 8 bases, and 8 bases lay outside the gene matches. CDR1 and CDR2 from the germline V gene are DFQATT and SNEGSKA (reference sequence). The CDR3 extends over 12 amino acids. CDR3 amino acids: CSSRDRFNGYTF. The CDR3 nucleotides read TGCAGTTCCCGGGACAGGTTTAATGGCTACACCTTC.

This clonotype has more than one count but fewer than ten. V and J are TRBV6-1 and TRBJ2-1, with 11 bases aligning to TRBD2. V lost 6 bases, J lost 2 bases, and 6 bases stayed unmatched. CDR1 MNHNS and CDR2 SASEGT come from the germline V gene. CDR3 length: 16 residues. DNA of the CDR3: TGTGCCAGCAGGGGAGATAGCGGGAGGGCCTACAATGAGCAGTTCTTC. It codes for CASRGDSGRAYNEQFF.

This clonotype was detected ten times or more. The CDR3 DNA reads as TGTGCCATCAGTGAGGTGGGAGAAGAGCTCTATGGCTACACCTTC. Translated: CAISEVGEELYGYTF. The V and J genes are TRBV10-3 and TRBJ1-2; D gene ambiguous. This CDR3 contains 15 residues. CDR1 and CDR2 (germline): ENHRY, SYGVKD. Trimming removed 2 bases from V and 4 bases from J, with 14 bases in between.

In its sample, this clonotype was seen many times. For the CDR3, the DNA is TGTGCCAGCGCGGACGACTCAGGGGAAAAGGACACTGAAGCTTTCTTT. It encodes CASADDSGEKDTEAFF. The genes are TRBV2 and TRBJ1-1, with a possible D match to TRBD1 (6 bases). The CDR3 is made up of 16 amino acids. The germline V gene has CDR1 SNHLY and CDR2 FYNNEI. V was trimmed by 8 bases and J by 3 bases, leaving 22 bases between them. The full variable domain, in which reference TRBV2 and TRBJ1-1 provide the parts outside the CDR3, is EPEVTQTPSHQVTQMGQEVILRCVPISNHLYFYWYRQILGQKVEFLVSFYNNEISEKSEIFDDQFSVERPDGSNFTLKIRSTKLEDSAMYFCASADDSGEKDTEAFFGQGTRLTVV.

This clonotype was found many times. V usage is TRBV11-2 and J usage is TRBJ2-2, with 8 bases that match TRBD2. V was pared by 5 bases and J by 7 bases, with 9 bases of the junction left unmatched. This CDR3 contains 15 residues. CDR1 is SGHAT and CDR2 is FQNNGV in the germline V gene. CDR3 in DNA: TGTGCCAGCAGCCCAGCCGGGAGGGCCCACGGGGAGCTGTTTTTT. Residues: CASSPAGRAHGELFF.

This clonotype was recorded many times. CDR3 nucleotide sequence: TGTGCCAGCAGCTTAATGGGGTCTCAGAGCAATCAGCCCCAGCATTTT. Its translation is CASSLMGSQSNQPQHF. The chain employs TRBV7-2 and TRBJ1-5; D remains unclear. This CDR3 region has 16 residues. Per germline, CDR1 SGHTA and CDR2 FQGNSA. With 2 bases removed from V and 1 base from J, the gap between germline ends came to 12 bases. Complete variable domain (other parts from reference TRBV7-2 and TRBJ1-5): GAGVSQSPSNKVTEKGKDVELRCDPISGHTALYWYRQSLGQGLEFLIYFQGNSAPDKSGLPSDRFSAERTGGSVSTLTIQRTQQEDSAVYLCASSLMGSQSNQPQHFGDGTRLSIL.

On this clonotype: The conserved closing phenylalanine or tryptophan is absent in this CDR3, likely reflecting a read error. The chain couples TRBV10-3 to TRBJ1-1; maybe TRBD1 (6 bases). CDR1 and CDR2 from the germline V gene are ENHRY and SYGVKD. V shed 6 bases and J shed 3 bases, with 14 bases lying between them. CDR3 length: 14 residues. The CDR3 DNA is TGTGCCATCAGGCACAGGGTAGGGGACACTGAAGCTTTCGTT. Its protein is CAIRHRVGDTEAFV.

The rearrangement joins TRBV11-2 to TRBJ2-5; no clear D gene. V lost 3 bases to trimming and J lost 0 bases, with 11 bases between them. The germline CDR1 and CDR2 sequences are SGHAT and FQNNGV. The CDR3 has 15 residues. The CDR3 DNA reads as TGTGCCAGCAGCTTCCCGCGGCCTAACCAAGAGACCCAGTACTTC. Protein: CASSFPRPNQETQYF.

Points on this clonotype: One base away lies a much larger clone, so this may be a sequencing read error. Since no conserved phenylalanine or tryptophan closes the CDR3, a read error is the likely cause. The V and J genes are TRBV4-1 and TRBJ1-5, with D maybe TRBD1 (5 bases). V gave up 1 base and J gave up 5 bases, with 12 bases separating them. This CDR3 has 15 residues. Germline values: CDR1 MGHRA, CDR2 YSYEKL. The CDR3 spells CASSQGMGQDQPQHY. DNA for the CDR3: TGCGCCAGCAGCCAAGGAATGGGGCAAGATCAGCCCCAGCATTAT.

This clonotype has at least ten counts. This chain connects TRBV9 to TRBJ1-1; D remains unclear. The germline V gene has CDR1 SGDLS and CDR2 YYNGEE. With 2 bases removed from V and 1 base from J, the gap between germline ends came to 9 bases. The length of the CDR3 is 14 residues. CDR3 in amino acids: CASSVGGQNTEAFF. DNA of the CDR3: TGTGCCAGCAGCGTGGGTGGCCAGAACACTGAAGCTTTCTTT.

This clonotype was counted ten times or more. J is TRBJ1-5 and V is TRBV7-2; TRBD1 aligns across 7 bases. From germline, CDR1 is SGHTA and CDR2 FQGNSA. The V and J ends lost 0 bases and 2 bases, in that order; junction bases with no gene match: 4. The CDR3 is made up of 16 amino acids. The CDR3, as DNA: TGTGCCAGCAGCTTAGCAGGGGGCCATGGCAATCAGCCCCAGCATTTT. Translation gives CASSLAGGHGNQPQHF.

V gene TRBV2 combines with J gene TRBJ1-1; the match to TRBD1 covers 10 bases. V was clipped by 7 bases and J by 3 bases; unmatched bases: 8. Germline lookup yields CDR1 SNHLY and CDR2 FYNNEI. CDR3 length equals 15 residues. The CDR3 DNA sequence: TGTGCCAGCATTCCGGACAGGGGGAGGTACACTGAAGCTTTCTTT. This encodes CASIPDRGRYTEAFF.

This clonotype was seen repeatedly, ten times or more. The V call is TRBV2, the J call TRBJ1-2; 7 bases are a match to TRBD1. Trimming took 6 bases from V and 1 from J; bases not matched to a gene: 8. From germline, CDR1 is SNHLY and CDR2 FYNNEI. This CDR3 contains 15 residues. CDR3: CASRITGADNYGYTF. In nucleotides, the CDR3 is TGTGCCAGCAGGATCACAGGGGCTGATAACTATGGCTACACCTTC.

This clonotype was observed at least ten times. The chain recombines TRBV6-1 with TRBJ2-3, with D possibly being TRBD1 or TRBD2 (5 bases each). Germline V gene sequence: CDR1 MNHNS, CDR2 SASEGT. Trimming took off 8 bases at V and 3 bases at J, with 15 bases between the two ends. The CDR3 totals 14 residues. CDR3 loop: CASGAGWTTDTQYF. CDR3 sequence (DNA): TGTGCCAGCGGGGCAGGCTGGACTACAGATACGCAGTATTTT.

The chain uses TRBV7-2 and TRBJ1-6; D gene uncertain. V was pared by 1 base and J by 6 bases, with 4 bases between. CDR1 is SGHTA and CDR2 is FQGNSA in the germline V gene. The CDR3 runs to 13 residues. CDR3 in DNA: TGTGCCAGCAGCTTAGAGGCTAATTCACCCCTCCACTTT. It yields the protein CASSLEANSPLHF.